This section outlines one T cell receptor beta chain sequence together with its context. It lacks a known antigen. One base away there is no much larger clone; base qualities are not given. These data originate in a study of blood T cell repertoires in COVID-19 (dated by TCRdb to 2018 to 2021). About the full investigation: Samples covering the acute and convalescent phases of COVID-19 were provided by collaborators in the United States, Italy and Spain. The prospective study material was composed of cDNA or gDNA derived from T cells, B-cell-depleted T cells, or PBMCs. Subjects who had been exposed to COVID-19, were actively infected with it, or had recovered from it provided the deeply sampled blood TCRbeta repertoires that made up the dataset. A freely available public database, intended as a resource for researchers studying the immune response to SARS-CoV-2, is where the repertoires were released. Samples came from the ongoing ImmuneRACE study (first 160 participants) plus 1,254 subjects from 6 global collaborators. Nearly every sample came with metadata listing a de-identified subject ID, COVID-19 status, age in years and sex. Where available, HLA class I and class II types were taken from metadata supplied by the sample provider and were not determined by assay-based typing.

TCRbeta CDR3 regions were amplified from genomic DNA by means of the immunoSEQ Assay, a bias-controlled multiplex PCR. In the original analysis: Nucleated cell counts per sample were estimated from amplification of reference gene primers within the assay. Sequence reads were collapsed and filtered to measure the absolute abundance of every unique TCRbeta CDR3 rearrangement. For each sample, productive Simpson clonality was calculated by taking the square root of Simpson's diversity index across productive rearrangements. This immuneACCESS table, as held by TCRdb, lists in-frame sequences with V and J called but not all clones. Of the missing ones, under half trace to an unresolved V gene in checked studies; the others have no known cause. V and J calls plus clone size are reproduced from that table; the DNA served to infer D and trimming. This sample is represented by under 250,000 clones; less than 85% of them were singletons. The leading ten clones occupy around 2% of the sample.

The investigation overall reported the following: Clinical and demographic metadata were provided uncurated, with the amount varying by source and participant.

Enrolling through a virtual design, the prospective study's participants ranged in age from roughly 18 to 90 years and lived across about two dozen United States geographic areas. To assign participants to cohorts, the prospective study relied on clinical history that participants themselves reported in a screening survey and a study questionnaire. ImmuneRACE Cohort 3 recovered participants were defined by two consecutive negative NP/OP PCR tests, healthcare professional clearance, or symptom resolution. In the prospective study, mobile phlebotomists collected whole blood, serum and a nasopharyngeal or oropharyngeal swab from each participant. Participants in the prospective study had the option to provide additional blood draws and questionnaires over a 2-month period. Before DNA extraction, blood samples from the prospective study were shipped at room temperature or frozen. This clonotype originated in a man aged 55-75 years who had recovered from COVID-19. The sample comprised PBMCs or T cells enriched from blood (not recorded which).

The CDR3 region reads CASSYSGRGPVYGYTF. The DNA sequence follows: TGTGCCAGCAGTTACTCGGGCAGGGGACCTGTCTATGGCTACACCTTC. The chain is assembled from TRBV6-5 and TRBJ1-2, with a weak D call of TRBD1 (6 bases match). The germline ends are 15 bases apart after V is trimmed by 0 bases and J by 4 bases. Taken from the germline V gene, the CDR1 and CDR2 loops are MNHEY and SVGAGI. The CDR3, cysteine through phenylalanine, is 16 amino acids long. Kept here is only the CDR3 DNA, which spans 48 bases and is read in frame from base 1.